The 7 T cell receptor beta chains below come from one sample, sequenced in a study of blood T cell repertoires in COVID-19. Here immunoSEQ multiplex PCR was the method, and the copy in TCRdb shows in-frame clones only, minus some. The profile shows fewer than 120,000 clones, more than 70% of them singletons. Sequenced: peripheral blood. These receptors came from a woman aged 45 to 65 with acute or convalescent COVID-19.

The chain carries TRBV11-2 and TRBJ1-4; perhaps TRBD1 as D (5 bases). Germline-derived CDR1 and CDR2 are SGHAT and FQNNGV. The CDR3 consists of 15 residues. Trimming pared 6 bases from V and 3 bases from J, leaving 14 bases between. The CDR3 protein is CASSMLGEANEKLFF. CDR3 DNA sequence: TGTGCCAGCAGTATGTTGGGGGAGGCTAATGAAAAACTGTTTTTT.

This clone was observed once. This chain joins TRBV6-2 or TRBV6-3 and TRBJ2-3, with TRBD2 matching 9 bases. With 0 bases clipped from V and 0 bases from J, the junction kept 7 bases outside the gene matches. CDR1 and CDR2 from the germline V gene are MNHEY and SVGEGT. The CDR3 covers 18 residues. The CDR3, as DNA: TGTGCCAGCAGTTACTCGGCGGGAGGGGGCCTTAGCACAGATACGCAGTATTTT. This sequence encodes CASSYSAGGGLSTDTQYF.

The chain joins TRBV28 to TRBJ1-2, with 7 bases lining up with TRBD1. Germline V CDR1 and CDR2: MDHEN, SYDVKM. CDR3 length: 13 amino acids. The V segment lost 6 bases and the J segment 5 bases; nucleotides outside the gene matches: 6. CDR3 nucleotide sequence: TGTGCCAGCAGACCGCCGACAGGGTATGGCTACACCTTC. It encodes CASRPPTGYGYTF.

This chain uses TRBV19 with TRBJ2-6; 7 nucleotides line up with TRBD1. CDR3 length: 17 residues. Per germline, CDR1 LNHDA and CDR2 SQIVND (reference sequence). Germline trimming cut 1 base from V and 2 bases from J; bases unmatched to any gene: 5. The CDR3 DNA is TGTGCCAGTAGTATAGGAGAGGGGGCCCCTGGGGCCAACGTCCTGACTTTC. The encoded protein is CASSIGEGAPGANVLTF.

This clone was observed a single time. This sequence joins TRBV19 and TRBJ2-1, with D possibly matching TRBD2 (6 bases). CDR3 length equals 17 residues. Germline lookup yields CDR1 LNHDA and CDR2 SQIVND (reference sequence). Trimming removed 6 bases from V and 0 bases from J, with 18 bases in between. As DNA, the CDR3 is TGTGCCAGTAGGAGAAAAGTAGCGGAAAGCTCCTACAATGAGCAGTTCTTC. Residues: CASRRKVAESSYNEQFF.

V and J are TRBV12-3 or TRBV12-4 and TRBJ2-7, with D maybe TRBD2 (6 bases). CDR3 length: 13 residues. The germline V and J ends were trimmed by 5 bases and 7 bases, with 15 bases remaining between them. DNA of the CDR3: TGTGCCAGCAGTCCCCTGGCGGGGAGTGAGCAGTACTTC. The encoded protein is CASSPLAGSEQYF.

The V gene is TRBV6-2 or TRBV6-3, the J gene TRBJ1-5; D gene uncertain. The CDR3 spans 14 residues. Per the germline V gene, CDR1 is MNHEY and CDR2 is SVGEGT. V was cut by 0 bases and J by 4 bases, with 7 bases left in between. CDR3 residues: CASSYSTANQPQHF. CDR3 coding DNA: TGTGCCAGCAGTTACTCAACAGCTAATCAGCCCCAGCATTTT.